The following is a T cell receptor (beta chain) sequence with its context. Its matching antigen is unknown. The data belong to a study of T cell responses to AZD1222 COVID-19 vaccine. Study overall: Pooled in the analysis were second doses at about 4 or about 12 weeks. Notes on the study in general: Baseline testing showed seropositivity in only six or seven AZD1222 recipients. Every sample of the repertoires postdated the peak T cell response.

Per the germline V gene, CDR1 is SGDLS and CDR2 is YYNGEE. Deletions cut 0 bases from V and 6 bases from J, with 10 bases between. The CDR3 runs to 14 residues. The repertoire was sequenced with immunoSEQ multiplex PCR; TCRdb's copy has only in-frame clones and lacks some. Of 54,000 or so clones in the sample, approximately 88% are singletons; the top ten hold less than 2%. The rearrangement joins TRBV9 to TRBJ1-5, with D uncertain. The clonotype was recovered from an adult in good health. Sequenced material: peripheral blood, taken on day 0 of AZD1222 vaccination. The CDR3 here is CASSVGVSGQPQHF. The CDR3 bases are TGTGCCAGCAGCGTAGGGGTGTCGGGTCAGCCCCAGCATTTT.